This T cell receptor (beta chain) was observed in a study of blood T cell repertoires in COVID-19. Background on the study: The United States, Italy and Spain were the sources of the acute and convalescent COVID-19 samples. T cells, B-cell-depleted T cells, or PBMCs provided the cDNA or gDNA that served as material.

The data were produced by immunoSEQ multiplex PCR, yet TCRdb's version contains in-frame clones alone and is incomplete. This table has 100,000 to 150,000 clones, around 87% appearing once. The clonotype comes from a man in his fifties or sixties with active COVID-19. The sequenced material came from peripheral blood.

The CDR3 reads CASSRQENTEAFF. CDR3 coding DNA: TGTGCCAGCAGCCGACAGGAGAACACTGAAGCTTTCTTT. The chain employs TRBV7-8 and TRBJ1-1; the D gene is possibly TRBD1 (6 bases). The CDR3 sequence is 13 residues long. The germline V gene encodes CDR1 SGHVS and CDR2 FQNEAQ. V lost 5 bases and J 1 base, leaving 8 bases between the germline ends.